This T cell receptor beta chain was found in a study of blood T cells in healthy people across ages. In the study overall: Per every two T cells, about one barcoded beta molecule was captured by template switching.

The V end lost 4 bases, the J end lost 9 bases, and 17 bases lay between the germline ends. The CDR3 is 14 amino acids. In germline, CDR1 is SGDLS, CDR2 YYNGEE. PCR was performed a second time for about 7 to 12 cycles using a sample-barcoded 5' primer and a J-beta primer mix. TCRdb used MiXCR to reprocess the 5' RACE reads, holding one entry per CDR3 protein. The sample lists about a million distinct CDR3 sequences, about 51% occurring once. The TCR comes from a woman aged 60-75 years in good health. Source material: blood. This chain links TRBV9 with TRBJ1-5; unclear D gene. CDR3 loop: CASSPQVGNGPQHF. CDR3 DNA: TGTGCCAGCAGCCCCCAGGTGGGGAACGGGCCCCAGCATTTT.